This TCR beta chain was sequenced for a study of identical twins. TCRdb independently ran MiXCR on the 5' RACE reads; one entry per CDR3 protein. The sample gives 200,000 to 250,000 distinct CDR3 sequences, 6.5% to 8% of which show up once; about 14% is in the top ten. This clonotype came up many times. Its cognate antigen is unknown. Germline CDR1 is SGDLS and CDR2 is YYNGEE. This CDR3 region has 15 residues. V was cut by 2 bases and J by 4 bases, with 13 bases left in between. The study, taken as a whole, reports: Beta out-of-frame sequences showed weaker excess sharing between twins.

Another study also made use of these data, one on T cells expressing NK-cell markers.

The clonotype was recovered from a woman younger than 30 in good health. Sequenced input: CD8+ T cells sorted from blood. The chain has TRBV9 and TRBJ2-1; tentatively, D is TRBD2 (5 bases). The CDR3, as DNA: TGTGCCAGCAGCGTTGTCCCCGGGGAATACAATGAGCAGTTCTTC. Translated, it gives CASSVVPGEYNEQFF.